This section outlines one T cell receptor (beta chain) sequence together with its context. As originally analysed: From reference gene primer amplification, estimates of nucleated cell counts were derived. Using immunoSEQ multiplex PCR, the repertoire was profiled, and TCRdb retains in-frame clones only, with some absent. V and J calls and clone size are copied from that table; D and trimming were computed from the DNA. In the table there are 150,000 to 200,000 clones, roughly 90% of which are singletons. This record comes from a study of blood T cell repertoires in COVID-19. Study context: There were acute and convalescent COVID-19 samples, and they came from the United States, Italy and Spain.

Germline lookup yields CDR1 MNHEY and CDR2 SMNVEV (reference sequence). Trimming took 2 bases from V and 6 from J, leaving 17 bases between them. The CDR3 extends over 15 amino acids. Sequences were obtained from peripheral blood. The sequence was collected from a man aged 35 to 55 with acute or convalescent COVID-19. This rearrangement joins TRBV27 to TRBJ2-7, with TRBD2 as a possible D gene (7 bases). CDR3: CASSLTKGGNIEQYF. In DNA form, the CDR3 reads TGTGCCAGCAGTTTAACAAAGGGGGGGAACATCGAGCAGTACTTC.